This is a list of T cell receptor beta chains from one sample in a study of T cell responses to AZD1222 COVID-19 vaccine. Sequencing was performed with immunoSEQ multiplex PCR; in TCRdb, only in-frame clones are kept and a portion is missing. This table holds 90,000 to 100,000 clones, about 89% found once. Specimen: peripheral blood, collected on day 0 of AZD1222 vaccination. The origin of the receptors is an adult in good health. Each CDR3 is given with its conserved first and last residue. D genes are given only for firm matches. Expanded clones get a size class; other rows say once, few or many, or leave the size out.

J gene,clone size,D gene,V gene,CDR3 protein,CDR3 DNA
TRBJ2-2,.,.,TRBV24-1,CATSDLKGSNTGELFF,TGTGCCACCAGTGATTTGAAAGGGTCGAACACCGGGGAGCTGTTTTTT
TRBJ1-3,.,.,TRBV5-1,CASSFDGGNGGNTIYF,TGCGCCAGCAGCTTCGATGGGGGGAACGGTGGAAACACCATATATTTT
TRBJ1-2,.,.,TRBV7-3,CASSLTNDGYTF,TGTGCCAGCAGCTTAACGAATGATGGCTACACCTTC
TRBJ1-6,.,.,TRBV6-5,CASSYSGNSPLHF,TGTGCCAGCAGTTACTCGGGCAATTCACCCCTCCACTTT
TRBJ2-7,.,TRBD2,TRBV5-4,CASSSGLAGHNEQYF,TGTGCCAGCAGCTCTGGTCTAGCGGGGCATAACGAGCAGTACTTC
TRBJ1-2,.,.,TRBV19,CASRAVLGGYTF,TGTGCCAGTAGAGCGGTTTTAGGCGGCTACACCTTC
TRBJ1-2,.,TRBD1,TRBV19,CASSNRQTGVGYGYTF,TGTGCCAGTAGTAACCGCCAGACAGGGGTCGGCTATGGCTACACCTTC
TRBJ2-1,.,.,TRBV7-8,CASSLAPLRYNEQFF,TGTGCCAGCAGCTTAGCGCCACTACGCTACAATGAGCAGTTCTTC
TRBJ2-5,.,TRBD1,TRBV11-3,CASSRQGGETQYF,TGTGCCAGCAGCCGACAGGGGGGAGAGACCCAGTACTTC
TRBJ1-1,.,.,TRBV5-6,CASSAALVRRAFF,TGTGCCAGCAGCGCTGCGTTGGTGCGGCGAGCTTTCTTT
TRBJ2-7,.,.,TRBV4-3,CASSPGTQSYEQYF,TGCGCCAGCAGCCCCGGGACCCAATCCTACGAGCAGTACTTC
TRBJ2-7,.,TRBD2,TRBV20-1,CSAGRGDEQYF,TGCAGTGCGGGTCGGGGGGACGAGCAGTACTTC
TRBJ1-1,.,.,TRBV7-3,CASSFALDTEAFF,TGTGCCAGCAGCTTCGCTCTTGACACTGAAGCTTTCTTT
TRBJ1-2,.,.,TRBV7-2,CASSLGPEGTNYGYTF,TGTGCCAGCAGCTTAGGGCCCGAGGGGACTAACTATGGCTACACCTTC
TRBJ1-5,.,.,TRBV27,CASSPTDGGNQPQHF,TGTGCCAGCAGTCCTACGGACGGCGGAAATCAGCCCCAGCATTTT
TRBJ1-4,.,.,TRBV5-5,CASSLEPATNEKLFF,TGTGCCAGCAGCTTGGAACCTGCAACTAATGAAAAACTGTTTTTT
TRBJ2-5,.,.,TRBV5-4,CASSLDRVETQYF,TGTGCCAGCAGCTTGGACAGGGTGGAGACCCAGTACTTC
TRBJ2-3,.,.,TRBV7-8,CASSLDSQPTDTQYF,TGTGCCAGCAGCCTGGACTCCCAGCCCACAGATACGCAGTATTTT
TRBJ1-6,.,.,TRBV28,CASSLYSGINSPLHF,TGTGCCAGCAGTTTATATTCAGGGATTAATTCACCCCTCCACTTT
TRBJ2-5,.,.,TRBV9,CASSGTQQETQYF,TGTGCCAGCAGCGGGACGCAGCAAGAGACCCAGTACTTC
TRBJ2-3,few,.,TRBV29-1,CSVAAVSTDTQYF,TGCAGCGTTGCAGCGGTTAGCACAGATACGCAGTATTTT
TRBJ2-1,.,.,TRBV24-1,CATSDLTGSNEQFF,TGTGCCACCAGTGATTTGACAGGGAGCAATGAGCAGTTCTTC
TRBJ1-1,.,.,TRBV7-6,CASSLASGANTEAFF,TGTGCCAGCAGCTTAGCGTCAGGAGCGAACACTGAAGCTTTCTTT
TRBJ1-2,.,.,TRBV5-4,CASSLPNTNYGYTF,TGTGCCAGCAGTCTGCCCAACACGAACTATGGCTACACCTTC
TRBJ2-5,.,.,TRBV18,CASSRQDQETQYF,TGTGCCAGCTCACGGCAGGACCAAGAGACCCAGTACTTC
TRBJ1-2,once,TRBD1,TRBV24-1,CATSETGGDYGYTF,TGTGCCACCAGTGAGACAGGGGGGGACTATGGCTACACCTTC
TRBJ1-4,.,TRBD1,TRBV28,CASSTGGVAEKLFF,TGTGCCAGCAGTACAGGGGGAGTGGCGGAAAAACTGTTTTTT
TRBJ1-5,.,.,TRBV7-2,CASSLWGGASNQPQHF,TGTGCCAGCAGCTTATGGGGGGGGGCGAGCAATCAGCCCCAGCATTTT
TRBJ1-2,once,.,TRBV27,CASSLSRTNYGYTF,TGTGCCAGCAGTTTGAGCAGGACTAACTATGGCTACACCTTC
TRBJ1-5,.,.,TRBV12-3/TRBV12-4,CASRHTYQPQHF,TGTGCCAGCAGACACACTTATCAGCCCCAGCATTTT
TRBJ1-4,.,TRBD1,TRBV5-1,CASSLGGTGSEKLFF,TGCGCCAGCAGCTTGGGAGGGACAGGGTCTGAAAAACTGTTTTTT
TRBJ1-2,.,.,TRBV6-1,CASSEALGGFQDGYTF,TGTGCCAGCAGTGAAGCGTTGGGAGGGTTCCAAGATGGCTACACCTTC
TRBJ1-1,.,.,TRBV24-1,CATRGGMNTEAFF,TGTGCCACCAGAGGAGGGATGAACACTGAAGCTTTCTTT
TRBJ2-7,.,.,TRBV7-2,CASSLEWGPYEQYF,TGTGCCAGCAGCTTGGAGTGGGGTCCCTACGAGCAGTACTTC
TRBJ2-5,once,.,TRBV12-3/TRBV12-4,CASSPPGLQTQYF,TGTGCCAGCAGTCCGCCGGGATTGCAGACCCAGTACTTC
TRBJ1-6,.,TRBD1,TRBV27,CASSPGTGRSPLHF,TGTGCCAGCTCGCCCGGGACAGGAAGATCACCCCTCCACTTT
TRBJ2-7,.,TRBD1,TRBV19,CASSMDRSSYEQYF,TGTGCCAGTAGTATGGACAGGAGCTCCTACGAGCAGTACTTC
TRBJ2-1,.,TRBD2,TRBV7-9,CASSLVMSGGDHNEQFF,TGTGCCAGCAGCTTAGTGATGAGCGGGGGGGATCACAATGAGCAGTTCTTC
TRBJ2-3,.,.,TRBV2,CASSVAPRREDTQYF,TGTGCCAGCAGTGTGGCCCCTAGGAGGGAAGATACGCAGTATTTT
TRBJ1-1,.,.,TRBV2,CASMGQGGTEAFF,TGTGCCAGCATGGGGCAGGGCGGCACTGAAGCTTTCTTT
TRBJ2-5,.,.,TRBV29-1,CSVWVEGVETQYF,TGCAGCGTTTGGGTGGAGGGGGTGGAGACCCAGTACTTC
TRBJ2-3,.,TRBD2,TRBV3-1/TRBV3-2,CASSQEITSGSHRGTGTDTQYF,TGTGCCAGCAGCCAAGAGATAACTAGCGGGAGCCACCGGGGCACGGGCACAGATACGCAGTATTTT
TRBJ2-1,.,.,TRBV19,CASSSGRFMSHNEQFF,TGTGCCAGTAGCTCTGGGCGGTTTATGTCCCACAATGAGCAGTTCTTC
TRBJ1-5,.,TRBD1,TRBV6-2/TRBV6-3,CASSIQGLSNQPQHF,TGTGCCAGCAGTATACAGGGGCTTAGCAATCAGCCCCAGCATTTT
TRBJ1-1,.,.,TRBV3-1/TRBV3-2,CASSRREAEAFF,TGTGCCAGCAGCCGAAGGGAAGCTGAAGCTTTCTTT
TRBJ2-5,.,.,TRBV6-2/TRBV6-3,CASSDGPPRETQYF,TGTGCCAGCAGTGACGGACCACCTCGAGAGACCCAGTACTTC
TRBJ1-5,.,.,TRBV7-8,CASSPSGRAQHF,TGTGCCAGCAGCCCCTCGGGGAGGGCCCAGCATTTT